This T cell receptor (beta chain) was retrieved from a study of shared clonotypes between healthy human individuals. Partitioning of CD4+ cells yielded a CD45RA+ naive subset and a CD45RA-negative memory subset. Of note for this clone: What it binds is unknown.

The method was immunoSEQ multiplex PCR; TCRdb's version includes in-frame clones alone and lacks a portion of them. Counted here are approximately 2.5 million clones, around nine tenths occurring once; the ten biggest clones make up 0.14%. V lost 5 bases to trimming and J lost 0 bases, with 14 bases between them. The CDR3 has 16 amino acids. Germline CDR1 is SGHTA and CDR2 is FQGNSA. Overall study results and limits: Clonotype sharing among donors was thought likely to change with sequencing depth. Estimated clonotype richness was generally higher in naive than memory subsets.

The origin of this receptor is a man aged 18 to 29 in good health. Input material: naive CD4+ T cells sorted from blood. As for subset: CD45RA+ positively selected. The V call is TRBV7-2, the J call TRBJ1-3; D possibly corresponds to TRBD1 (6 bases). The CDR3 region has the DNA TGTGCCAGCAGCCCTAACAGGGAGAGCTCTGGAAACACCATATATTTT. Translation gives CASSPNRESSGNTIYF.